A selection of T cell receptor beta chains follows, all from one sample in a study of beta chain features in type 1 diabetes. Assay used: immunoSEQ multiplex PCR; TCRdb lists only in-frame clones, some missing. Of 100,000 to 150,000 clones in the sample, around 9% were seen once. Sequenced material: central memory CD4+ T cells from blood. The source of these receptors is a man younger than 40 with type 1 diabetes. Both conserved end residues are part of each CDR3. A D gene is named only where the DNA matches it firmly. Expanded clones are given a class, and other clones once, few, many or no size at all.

TGTGCCAGCCAAAGGACAGGGGGAAGCAATCAGCCCCAGCATTTT,CASQRTGGSNQPQHF,TRBJ1-5,TRBV7-2,TRBD1,.
TGTGCCAGCAGCTCCAGGGTTCGGCAGACCCAGTACTTC,CASSSRVRQTQYF,TRBJ2-5,TRBV7-8,.,.
TGTGCCAGCAGCTCAACGTGGGGGGCTGAAGCTTTCTTT,CASSSTWGAEAFF,TRBJ1-1,TRBV7-3,.,.
TGTGCCAGCAGCCAAAGCCAGACCCAGTACTTC,CASSQSQTQYF,TRBJ2-5,TRBV11-3,.,.
TGTGCCACCAGCAAAGGGGGGGCTGGCTACACCTTC,CATSKGGAGYTF,TRBJ1-2,TRBV15,.,.
TGTGCCAGCAGTTACCCCAAGGCGGGGGGCTTCAATGAGCAGTTCTTC,CASSYPKAGGFNEQFF,TRBJ2-1,TRBV6-5,TRBD2,.
TGTGCCAGCAGTCCGGCCGGGACAGGGGTTTACGAGCAGTACTTC,CASSPAGTGVYEQYF,TRBJ2-7,TRBV28,TRBD1,.
TGTGCCAGCAGCCAAGAGCGAGAAGAGACCCAGTACTTC,CASSQEREETQYF,TRBJ2-5,TRBV4-2,.,few
TGTGCCATCAGTGGGACAGAACGAGAAAAACTGTTTTTT,CAISGTEREKLFF,TRBJ1-4,TRBV10-3,.,.
TGCGCCAGCAGCTTGGACTGGGCCGGATATGAGCAGTTCTTC,CASSLDWAGYEQFF,TRBJ2-1,TRBV5-1,.,.
TGTGCCAGTAGTATTCCTCTAGCGGAGACCCAGTACTTC,CASSIPLAETQYF,TRBJ2-5,TRBV19,.,many
TGTGCCTGGCTAAGGACAGGCTCAGATACGCAGTATTTT,CAWLRTGSDTQYF,TRBJ2-3,TRBV30,TRBD1,few
TGTGCTAGTGGTTTGCTGATGGATACCGACAGGGCGATAAGCAATCAGCCCCAGCATTTT,CASGLLMDTDRAISNQPQHF,TRBJ1-5,TRBV12-5,TRBD1,many
TGTGCCATCGGCCCGGGACAGGGTATCGCAGATACGCAGTATTTT,CAIGPGQGIADTQYF,TRBJ2-3,TRBV10-3,TRBD1,many
TGTGCCAGCAGCTCCGTTCAGGGATCCTACGAGCAGTACTTC,CASSSVQGSYEQYF,TRBJ2-7,TRBV7-2,.,few
TGTGCCAGCAGGGTACAGGTCGGGACTGAAGCTTTCTTT,CASRVQVGTEAFF,TRBJ1-1,TRBV2,.,few
TGTGCCAGCAAGCGCCTAGAACAAGAGACCCAGTACTTC,CASKRLEQETQYF,TRBJ2-5,TRBV5-6,.,.
TGTGCCAGCAGCGTAGACCCCGGGATGGGGCCCCAGCATTTT,CASSVDPGMGPQHF,TRBJ1-5,TRBV9,.,few
TGCAGTGCTGGGGACAGGGGGTATCAGTATTTT,CSAGDRGYQYF,TRBJ2-3,TRBV20-1,TRBD1,many
TGTGCCAGCTCACCACCCACAACTAATGAAAAACTGTTTTTT,CASSPPTTNEKLFF,TRBJ1-4,TRBV18,.,few
TGTGCCAGCAGTTTAAGCCAGGGTCAGCCCCAGCATTTT,CASSLSQGQPQHF,TRBJ1-5,TRBV28,.,.
TGTGCCAGCAGCCGTGCGGGCGGCACAGATACGCAGTATTTT,CASSRAGGTDTQYF,TRBJ2-3,TRBV7-3,.,few
TGTGCCAGCAGCTTAAATAGCGGGGGGGATACGCAGTATTTT,CASSLNSGGDTQYF,TRBJ2-3,TRBV11-2,TRBD2,.
TGTGCCAGCAGTCGAACCGGGGACACCTACGAGCAGTACTTC,CASSRTGDTYEQYF,TRBJ2-7,TRBV28,.,.
TGTGCCAGCAGGACAGGGGCCCAGTTTAACTATGGCTACACCTTC,CASRTGAQFNYGYTF,TRBJ1-2,TRBV6-5,TRBD1,.
TGCGCCACCGCTTCGGGGGAGCAGTACTTC,CATASGEQYF,TRBJ2-7,TRBV23-1,.,many
TGTGCCAGCAGCTCGGGGACAGGGAACTATGGCTACACCTTC,CASSSGTGNYGYTF,TRBJ1-2,TRBV7-3,TRBD1,.
TGTGCCAGCAGCTTCCGCAGGTCCCAAGAGACCCAGTACTTC,CASSFRRSQETQYF,TRBJ2-5,TRBV7-2,.,.
TGTGCCAGCAGCTTAGCAGGACATCTCCCCAATTCACCCCTCCACTTT,CASSLAGHLPNSPLHF,TRBJ1-6,TRBV7-8,.,.
TGTGCCAGCAGCTTCACTAGCGGCGGAGAGACCCAGTACTTC,CASSFTSGGETQYF,TRBJ2-5,TRBV7-8,TRBD2,.
TGTGCCATCAGTATAGAAGCTAACTATGGCTACACCTTC,CAISIEANYGYTF,TRBJ1-2,TRBV6-1,.,.
TGTGCCAGCAGTGGCTTTCGAGGCGGGGAGCTGTTTTTT,CASSGFRGGELFF,TRBJ2-2,TRBV25-1,.,many
TGCAGCGTTGAAGCGGGAAGCGGGGTGGATACGCAGTATTTT,CSVEAGSGVDTQYF,TRBJ2-3,TRBV29-1,TRBD2,few
TGTGCCAGCAGAAGAGGGGGCCAGGTGGAGACCCAGTACTTC,CASRRGGQVETQYF,TRBJ2-5,TRBV28,TRBD1,.
TGTGCCAGCAGTTTGGGGCAAAGGGAGCAGTTCTTC,CASSLGQREQFF,TRBJ2-1,TRBV28,.,few
TGTGCCAGCAGCTTACCCCAGGAGGGCCTGGGTTGCAATCAGCCCCAGCATTTT,CASSLPQEGLGCNQPQHF,TRBJ1-5,TRBV7-3,.,.
TGTGCCAGCAGTGGCGGGCTTACTAGCACAGATACGCAGTATTTT,CASSGGLTSTDTQYF,TRBJ2-3,TRBV6-5,.,few
TGTGCCTGGAACTCAGGGGATAATCAGCCCCAGCATTTT,CAWNSGDNQPQHF,TRBJ1-5,TRBV30,.,.
TGTGCCAGCAGTTACTCGAACAGGGGGCTTGGAAACACCATATATTTT,CASSYSNRGLGNTIYF,TRBJ1-3,TRBV6-5,TRBD1,few
TGCGCCAGCAGCCCGGGACAGAGCCTCACCGGGGAGCTGTTTTTT,CASSPGQSLTGELFF,TRBJ2-2,TRBV4-1,TRBD1,few
TGTGCCAGCAGCCCCGCCGGGAGCTACAATGAGCAGTTCTTC,CASSPAGSYNEQFF,TRBJ2-1,TRBV5-4,.,few
TGTGCCAGCAGTTTACCAGGGGGGAGCACTGAAGCTTTCTTT,CASSLPGGSTEAFF,TRBJ1-1,TRBV28,TRBD1,.
TGTGCCAGCAGCCGTGCAACAGGGGGAAGGGAGACCCAGTACTTC,CASSRATGGRETQYF,TRBJ2-5,TRBV7-9,TRBD1,few
TGCGCCAGCAGCCAAGATGTTCTGACAGGCCTTAACTATGGCTACACCTTC,CASSQDVLTGLNYGYTF,TRBJ1-2,TRBV4-1,.,.
TGTGCCAGCTCAGAGGGGGCAGGGTTCAGCATTCAGTACTTC,CASSEGAGFSIQYF,TRBJ2-4,TRBV18,TRBD1,.